This T cell receptor beta chain was observed in a study of STAT5B mutations in CD4+ large granular lymphocyte leukemia. Healthy controls were blood donor buffy coats. CDR3 size: 16 residues. CDR1 is SQVTM and CDR2 is ANQGSEA in the germline V gene. Produced via immunoSEQ multiplex PCR; TCRdb's table is partial and in-frame only. Of approximately 24,000 clones listed, about 78% are singletons. What was sequenced was CD4+ T cells from blood buffy coats. The chain couples TRBV29-1 to TRBJ2-5; 13 nucleotides line up with TRBD2. The tail of the sequence fits TRBJ2-7 better, so the J call may be wrong. The sequence derives from a human donor in good health. The CDR3 reads CSVAGTSGESSYEQYF. In nucleotides, the CDR3 is TGCAGCGTTGCCGGGACTAGCGGGGAATCCTCCTACGAGCAGTACTTC.